This entry lists 3 T cell receptor delta chains sequenced from one sample in a study of DNA immune sequencing with unique molecular identifiers. Primers for all 8 TRDV and 4 TRDJ genes amplified genomic DNA in 32-plex. A 12-nucleotide UMI was added during 2 to 3 barcoding PCR cycles before adapter PCR. TCRdb ran CATT on the multiplex PCR reads. Here the sample spans approximately 550 delta-chain clones, around 11% being singletons. Sequencing input: gamma-delta T cells enriched from blood buffy coat, or unenriched PBMCs (not recorded which). The receptor source for this set is a human donor in good health.

Concerning this clone itself: This likely reflects a read error, since a far larger clone is one base away. The J gene corresponds to TRDJ1; a V gene call is absent; TRDD3, as called in the table, went unchecked against the DNA. This CDR3 has 18 residues. The CDR3, as DNA: TGTGCCTGTGACATGATTACAGGGGGATACCCTGACACCGATAAACTCATCTTT. It specifies CACDMITGGYPDTDKLIF.

The sample holds a few counts of this clone. This probably arose from a read error, given a far larger clone one base away. Other DNA sequences in this sample translate to the same CDR3. This chain connects TRDV2 to TRDJ3, with D maybe TRDD3 (5 bases). From germline, CDR1 is GEAIGNYY and CDR2 EKD. The CDR3 covers 19 residues. The CDR3 is CACDTGGLRSSWDTRQMFF. The DNA for the CDR3 is TGTGCCTGTGACACGGGGGGGCTACGGAGCTCCTGGGACACCCGACAAATGTTTTTC.

This clone came up a few times. The TCRdb protein comes from a much larger clone and disagrees with this DNA's translation at residue 4, likely due to a read error; the protein given here is derived from the DNA. The rearrangement uses TRDV2 and TRDJ1; 8 bases match TRDD3. This CDR3 has 20 residues. Germline lookup yields CDR1 GEAIGNYY and CDR2 EKD. The ends lost 4 bases at V and 0 bases at J; junction bases unmatched: 21. This chain's CDR3 is CACETLRVSGGHEYTDKLIF. The DNA for the CDR3 is TGTGCCTGTGAAACCCTGAGGGTTTCTGGGGGACACGAGTACACCGATAAACTCATCTTT.